This record covers a single T cell receptor beta chain. Its antigen is unidentified. The TCRbeta library was prepared with unique molecular identifiers. Each CDR3 protein is one row after TCRdb ran MiXCR on the PCR reads. The table has 800,000 to 1,000,000 distinct CDR3 sequences, about 30% seen once. This sample was taken from a study of T-cell reconstitution after alpha-beta-depleted transplantation in children. Whole-study results and caveats: By about two months after transplant, alpha-beta T cells reportedly arose from several hundred graft clones that had expanded. Some patients' high day-60 TCRbeta diversity was attributed to recipient cells surviving conditioning. T-cell numbers and diversity one year post-transplant derived largely from freshly generated T cells.

The CDR3 loop spans 19 amino acids. The germline gives CDR1 SGHRS, CDR2 YFSETQ. V shed 0 bases and J 2 bases; nucleotides not matched to a gene: 12. The source was PBMCs, mostly from graft donor cells, collected 360 days after TCRalphabeta/CD19-depleted stem cell transplant. The TCR sequence derives from a boy younger than two who had a stem cell transplant for SCID, so the T cells may come from the graft donor. J is TRBJ2-1 and V is TRBV5-1, with 9 bases aligning to TRBD2. CDR3 protein: CASSLGGGGAGSTYNEQFF. The CDR3 DNA is TGCGCCAGCAGCTTGGGAGGCGGGGGGGCCGGGTCGACCTACAATGAGCAGTTCTTC.